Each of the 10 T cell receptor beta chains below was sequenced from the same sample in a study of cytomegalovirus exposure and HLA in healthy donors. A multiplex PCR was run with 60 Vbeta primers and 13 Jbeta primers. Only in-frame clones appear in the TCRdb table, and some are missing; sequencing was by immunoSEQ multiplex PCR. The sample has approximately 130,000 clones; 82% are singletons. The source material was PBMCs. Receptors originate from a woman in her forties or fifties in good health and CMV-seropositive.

This CDR3 is CSARLGNTQYF. CDR3 DNA: TGCAGTGCTCGGCTAGGAAATACGCAGTATTTT. The chain uses TRBV20-1 and TRBJ2-3, with no clear D. This CDR3 has 11 residues. Germline lookup yields CDR1 DFQATT and CDR2 SNEGSKA (reference sequence). Trimming took off 5 bases at V and 7 bases at J, with 10 bases between the two ends.

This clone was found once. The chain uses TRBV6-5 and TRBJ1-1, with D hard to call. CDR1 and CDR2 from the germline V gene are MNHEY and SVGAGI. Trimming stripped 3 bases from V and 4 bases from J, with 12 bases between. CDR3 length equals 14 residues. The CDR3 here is CASSYRRGSTEAFF. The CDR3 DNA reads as TGTGCCAGCAGTTATAGAAGAGGGTCCACTGAAGCTTTCTTT.

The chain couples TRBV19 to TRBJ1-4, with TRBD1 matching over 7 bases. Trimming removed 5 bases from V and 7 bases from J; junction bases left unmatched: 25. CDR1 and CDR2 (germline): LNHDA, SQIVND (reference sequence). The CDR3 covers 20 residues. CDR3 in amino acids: CASSAHRGLSRSNSGEKLFF. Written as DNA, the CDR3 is TGTGCCAGTAGTGCCCACAGGGGTCTTTCTAGGAGTAACTCGGGTGAAAAACTGTTTTTT.

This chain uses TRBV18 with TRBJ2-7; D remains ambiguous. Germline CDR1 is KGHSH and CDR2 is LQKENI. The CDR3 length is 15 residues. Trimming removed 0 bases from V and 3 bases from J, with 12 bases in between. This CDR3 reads CASSPPSLRSYEQYF. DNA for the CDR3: TGTGCCAGCTCACCACCGTCATTAAGGAGCTACGAGCAGTACTTC.

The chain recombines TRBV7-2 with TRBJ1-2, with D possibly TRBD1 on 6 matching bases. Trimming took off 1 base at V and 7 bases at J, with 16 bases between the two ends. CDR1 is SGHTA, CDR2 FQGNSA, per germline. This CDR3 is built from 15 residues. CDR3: CASSLVRGEGVGYTF. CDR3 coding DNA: TGTGCCAGCAGCTTAGTCCGGGGTGAGGGGGTTGGCTACACCTTC.

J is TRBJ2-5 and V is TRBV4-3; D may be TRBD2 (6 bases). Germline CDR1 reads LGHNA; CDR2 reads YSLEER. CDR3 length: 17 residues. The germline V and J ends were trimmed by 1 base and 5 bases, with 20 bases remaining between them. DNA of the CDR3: TGCGCCAGCAGCCAAGCCTCGACCCGACTAGGCGGGGAGACCCAGTACTTC. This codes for CASSQASTRLGGETQYF.

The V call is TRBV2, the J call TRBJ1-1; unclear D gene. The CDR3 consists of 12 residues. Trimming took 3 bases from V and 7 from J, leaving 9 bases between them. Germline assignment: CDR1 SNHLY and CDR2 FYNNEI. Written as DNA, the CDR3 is TGTGCCAGCAGTGACGTGAGGGTTGAAGCTTTCTTT. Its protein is CASSDVRVEAFF.

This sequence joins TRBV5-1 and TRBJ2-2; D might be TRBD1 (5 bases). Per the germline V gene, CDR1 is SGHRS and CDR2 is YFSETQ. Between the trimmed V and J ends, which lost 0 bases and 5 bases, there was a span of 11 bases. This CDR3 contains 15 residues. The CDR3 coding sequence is TGCGCCAGCAGCTTGGCAGGGCCTATAACCGGGGAGCTGTTTTTT. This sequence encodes CASSLAGPITGELFF.

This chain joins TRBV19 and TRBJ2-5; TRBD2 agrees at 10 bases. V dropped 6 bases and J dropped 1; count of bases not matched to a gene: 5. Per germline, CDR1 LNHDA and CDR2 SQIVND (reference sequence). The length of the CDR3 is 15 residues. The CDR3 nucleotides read TGTGCCAGTAGCGGTAGCGGGAGGTTCCAAGAGACCCAGTACTTC. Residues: CASSGSGRFQETQYF.

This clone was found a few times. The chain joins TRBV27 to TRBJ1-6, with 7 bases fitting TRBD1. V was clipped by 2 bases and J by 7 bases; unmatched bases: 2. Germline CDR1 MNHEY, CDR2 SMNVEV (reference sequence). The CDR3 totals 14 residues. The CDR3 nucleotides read TGTGCCAGCAGTTTAGGGGGACAGAATTCACCCCTCCACTTT. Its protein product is CASSLGGQNSPLHF.